The 2 T cell receptor beta chains given below trace back to one sample, sequenced in a study of T cells after yellow fever vaccination. TCRdb itself ran the 5' RACE reads through MiXCR, one entry per CDR3 protein. The sample gives around 340,000 distinct CDR3 sequences, over 8% of which show up once; 15% to 20% is in the top ten. This sample comprised PBMCs, obtained on the day of the first yellow fever vaccination. The receptors here all came from a man between 18 and 29 years old who received the YFV17D yellow fever vaccine.

J is TRBJ1-1 and V is TRBV7-9; a possible D gene is TRBD1 (6 bases). The germline CDR1 and CDR2 sequences are SEHNR and FQNEAQ (reference sequence). The CDR3 spans 16 residues. The V end lost 7 bases, the J end lost 5 bases, and 23 bases lay between the germline ends. The CDR3 region is CASTLLRGRGGTEAFF. CDR3 nucleotides: TGTGCCAGCACCCTCCTCCGGGGGCGCGGGGGTACTGAAGCTTTCTTT. The whole variable domain, filled in from reference TRBV7-9 and TRBJ1-1, reads DTGVSQNPRHKITKRGQNVTFRCDPISEHNRLYWYRQTLGQGPEFLTYFQNEAQLEKSRLLSDRFSAERPKGSFSTLEIQRTEQGDSAMYLCASTLLRGRGGTEAFFGQGTRLTVV.

The chain carries TRBV20-1 and TRBJ2-3, with D maybe TRBD1 (6 bases). The CDR3 runs to 14 residues. The germline V and J ends were trimmed by 3 bases and 0 bases, with 10 bases remaining between them. Looked up from germline, CDR1 is DFQATT and CDR2 is SNEGSKA (reference sequence). The CDR3 spells CSASRDTSTDTQYF. In DNA, the CDR3 is TGCAGTGCTAGCCGGGACACCAGCACAGATACGCAGTATTTT.